This T cell receptor (beta chain) appears in the sequencing data of a study of memory CD4+ T cells and cytomegalovirus serostatus. Study-level information: Healthy Belgian adult donors included 9 or 10 CMV-positive and 24 CMV-negative people. Overall study results and limits: Each of 65 to 70 CMV-associated TCRbeta sequences occurred in one to five individuals.

The CDR3 covers 15 residues. Germline CDR1 reads SNHLY; CDR2 reads FYNNEI. V lost 6 bases to trimming and J lost 3 bases, with 15 bases between them. Single viable CD3+CD4+CD8-CD45RO+ cells were sorted as the memory CD4+ T cells. Positive selection with CD4 microbeads enriched total CD4+ T cells. Clones were read by immunoSEQ multiplex PCR, and TCRdb kept only the in-frame ones, dropping some. The data contain about 57,000 clones, under 80% of them singletons. This clone was detected once. The antigen remains unidentified. This clonotype was obtained from an adult in good health and CMV-seronegative. The chain uses TRBV2 and TRBJ1-5; no clear D. Sample: memory CD4+ T cells from blood. CDR3 residues: CASSASMGINQPQHF. The CDR3 bases are TGTGCCAGCAGCGCTTCAATGGGAATCAATCAGCCCCAGCATTTT.